A selection of T cell receptor beta chains follows, all from one sample in a study of T cells in narcolepsy. Profiling relied on immunoSEQ multiplex PCR, and the TCRdb table lists in-frame clones only, not all of them. The data hold 21,000 or so clones, with about 91% observed a single time. Sequencing was done on a sample of CD45RA- memory CD4+ T cells from PBMCs. The receptors originated from a human donor with narcolepsy. The CDR3 runs from the conserved cysteine through the conserved F or W. The D gene is left open where the match is weak. Expanded clones are given a class, and other clones once, few, many or no size at all.

V gene: TRBV7-9
J gene: TRBJ2-7
clone size: few
D gene: -
CDR3 protein: CASSRLTDYPYF
CDR3 DNA: TGTGCCAGCAGCCGACTCACGGACTACCCGTACTTC

V gene: TRBV6-1
J gene: TRBJ1-5
clone size: -
D gene: -
CDR3 protein: CASSKTGKRNQPQHF
CDR3 DNA: TGTGCCAGCAGCAAAACAGGGAAACGGAATCAGCCCCAGCATTTT

V gene: TRBV19
J gene: TRBJ1-1
clone size: -
D gene: TRBD1
CDR3 protein: CASSPGTANTEAFF
CDR3 DNA: TGTGCCAGTAGTCCCGGGACAGCGAACACTGAAGCTTTCTTT

V gene: TRBV7-6
J gene: TRBJ2-3
clone size: -
D gene: -
CDR3 protein: CASSSYRESGTDTQYF
CDR3 DNA: TGTGCCAGCAGCTCCTACAGGGAGTCAGGCACAGATACGCAGTATTTT

V gene: TRBV9
J gene: TRBJ2-7
clone size: -
D gene: -
CDR3 protein: CASSVDGPSYEQYF
CDR3 DNA: TGTGCCAGCAGCGTAGATGGACCTTCCTACGAGCAGTACTTC

V gene: TRBV10-3
J gene: TRBJ2-7
clone size: few
D gene: -
CDR3 protein: CAISELQGPYEQYF
CDR3 DNA: TGTGCCATCAGTGAGTTACAGGGACCCTACGAGCAGTACTTC

V gene: TRBV18
J gene: TRBJ2-4
clone size: -
D gene: -
CDR3 protein: CASSPPEGGLTKNIQYF
CDR3 DNA: TGTGCCAGCTCACCACCCGAGGGGGGCTTGACCAAAAACATTCAGTACTTC

V gene: TRBV2
J gene: TRBJ2-1
clone size: -
D gene: TRBD2
CDR3 protein: CASRLAETTYNEQFF
CDR3 DNA: TGTGCCAGTCGACTAGCGGAAACGACCTACAATGAGCAGTTCTTC

V gene: TRBV7-9
J gene: TRBJ2-3
clone size: -
D gene: TRBD2
CDR3 protein: CASSLWFASGSYADTQYF
CDR3 DNA: TGTGCCAGCAGCTTGTGGTTCGCTAGCGGGAGTTATGCGGATACGCAGTATTTT

V gene: TRBV6-5
J gene: TRBJ2-7
clone size: -
D gene: TRBD2
CDR3 protein: CASRRTSQGSYEQYF
CDR3 DNA: TGTGCCAGCAGAAGGACTAGCCAGGGGTCCTACGAGCAGTACTTC

V gene: TRBV7-6
J gene: TRBJ2-1
clone size: -
D gene: TRBD2
CDR3 protein: CASSPRTSGAHEQFF
CDR3 DNA: TGTGCCAGCAGCCCCCGGACTAGCGGAGCCCATGAGCAGTTCTTC